This TCR beta chain was captured by sequencing in a study of CD8 T cells in ankylosing spondylitis. Study-wide results and caveats: Earlier studies detected some motif variants in reactive arthritis synovial fluid and blood.

MiXCR, applied by TCRdb to the 5' RACE reads, yields one record per CDR3 protein. The sample records around 6,100 distinct CDR3 sequences, around 2.3% being singletons. This clonotype was found many times. The antigen remains undetermined. CDR1 is SGDLS, CDR2 YYNGEE, per germline. The CDR3 contains 16 residues. The V and J ends lost 3 bases and 0 bases respectively, with 13 bases between them. Source material: blood, either unsorted or a sorted T cell fraction (not recorded which). The clonotype comes from a male donor with ankylosing spondylitis or in good health (not recorded which). The chain carries TRBV9 and TRBJ1-5; unclear D gene. The CDR3 is CASSAGGMLSNQPQHF. CDR3 coding DNA: TGTGCCAGCAGCGCTGGAGGGATGCTTAGCAATCAGCCCCAGCATTTT.